The T cell receptor (beta chain) under discussion was sequenced for a study of T cells after yellow fever vaccination. Overall study: It was SMART-Seq v4 Ultra Low Input that prepared the fractions with low cell numbers. Findings of the study overall: Weaker, the secondary response had a peak occurring faster, on day 5 versus 15. Boosting was followed by the reappearance of most primary-vaccination clones (roughly 95% CD4, around 90% CD8).

Turning to this clonotype: Its cognate antigen is unknown.

It was through 5'RACE template switching that TCR cDNA was made, with a universal primer site and UMIs added. Each CDR3 protein is one row after TCRdb ran MiXCR on the 5' RACE reads. This sample yields around 250,000 distinct CDR3 sequences, of which about 5.2% are seen a single time; under 3.5% belongs to the top ten. Germline V lookup: CDR1 MNHEY, CDR2 SMNVEV (reference sequence). V was clipped by 4 bases and J by 5 bases; unmatched bases: 12. The CDR3 length is 16 residues. The sequence derives from a man aged 18 to 30 who received the YFV17D yellow fever vaccine. The chain uses TRBV27 and TRBJ2-5; 8 nucleotides match TRBD2. Material: CD4+ T cells sorted from PBMCs, obtained on the day of the yellow fever booster vaccination. The CDR3 protein is CASSSLRGGSLETQYF. The CDR3 DNA sequence: TGTGCCAGCAGTTCTTTACGGGGGGGCAGTTTGGAGACCCAGTACTTC.